Sequencing of this T cell receptor beta chain was carried out in a study of T cell repertoires in cytomegalovirus infection. The overall study: The public TCR beta signatures pointed to both CMV infection and matching HLA type.

This clonotype occurred many times. Antigen unknown. Study-wide results and limits: CMV-specific TCR beta clonotypes restricted by HLA-C dominated the ex vivo response. The study identified carriers of CMV plus the relevant HLA from cumulative public TCR beta family frequency.

In TCRdb, the reads were re-called with MiXCR into one record per CDR3 protein. The profile shows some 450,000 distinct CDR3 sequences, about a third of them singletons. In germline, CDR1 is SGHTA, CDR2 FQGNSA. The CDR3 has 14 residues. V was cut by 4 bases and J by 2 bases, with 10 bases left in between. V usage is TRBV7-2 and J usage is TRBJ2-3; D uncertain. This TCR came from a human donor in good health (CMV status not recorded). Some clones in this sample may be carry-over from other donors' samples. What was sequenced was PBMCs. The DNA of the CDR3 is TGTGCCAGCAGCTCCTATAAGACCACAGATACGCAGTATTTT. Translated: CASSSYKTTDTQYF.